One and the same sample provided the 20 T cell receptor beta chains below, sequenced in a study of breast tumors, draining lymph nodes, adjacent tissues. The lymph nodes were axillary draining lymph nodes from breast cancer patients. Using its own MiXCR run on the multiplex PCR reads, TCRdb lists one record per CDR3 protein. The sample carries some 250,000 distinct CDR3 sequences, approximately 36% recorded once. Sample: axillary lymph node tissue. These receptors originate from a female donor with breast cancer. Some clones in this sample may be carry-over from other donors' samples.

This clonotype was seen a few times. The V call is TRBV6-5, the J call TRBJ1-4, with 8 bases that match TRBD1. CDR1 and CDR2 from the germline V gene are MNHEY and SVGAGI. Trimming removed 7 bases from V and 8 bases from J; junction bases left unmatched: 9. The CDR3 consists of 14 residues. CDR3 coding DNA: TGTGCCAGCAACCTGGTACAGGGGGGGGAAAAACTGTTTTTT. Amino acids: CASNLVQGGEKLFF.

This clonotype came up many times. The chain is built from TRBV18 and TRBJ1-2; 9 bases align to TRBD1. J was trimmed by 8 bases and V by 8 bases; bases with no gene match: 9. The CDR3 covers 13 residues. The germline gives CDR1 KGHSH, CDR2 LQKENI. The CDR3 nucleotides read TGTGCCAGCACACAACAGGGGGCGCCGGGCTACACCTTC. This gives the protein CASTQQGAPGYTF.

This clonotype has ten or more counts. V and J are TRBV20-1 and TRBJ1-2, with TRBD1 matching over 7 bases. The ends lost 2 bases at V and 2 bases at J; junction bases unmatched: 5. The CDR3 loop spans 14 amino acids. Germline V gene sequence: CDR1 DFQATT, CDR2 SNEGSKA (reference sequence). The CDR3 spells CSARRTGLNYGYTF. The CDR3, as DNA: TGCAGTGCTAGACGGACAGGCCTCAACTATGGCTACACCTTC.

The rearrangement joins TRBV2 to TRBJ2-7; TRBD1 agrees at 10 bases. This CDR3 comprises 14 residues. In germline, CDR1 is SNHLY, CDR2 FYNNEI. With V trimmed by 2 bases and J by 4 bases, 2 bases remained unmatched. The DNA of the CDR3 is TGTGCCAGCAGTGAAAGGGACAGGGGTTACGAGCAGTACTTC. This gives the protein CASSERDRGYEQYF.

Many counts were recorded for this clonotype. V and J are TRBV29-1 and TRBJ1-2; TRBD1 agrees at 9 bases. CDR1 and CDR2 from the germline V gene are SQVTM and ANQGSEA. The V and J ends lost 7 bases and 3 bases, in that order; junction bases with no gene match: 6. The CDR3 is 13 residues long. Here the CDR3 reads CSGGQGGDYGYTF. CDR3 DNA sequence: TGCAGCGGGGGACAGGGCGGCGACTATGGCTACACCTTC.

This clonotype was counted once. This rearrangement joins TRBV20-1 to TRBJ2-7, with TRBD2 matching over 7 bases. CDR1 is DFQATT, CDR2 SNEGSKA, per germline (reference sequence). There are 14 residues in the CDR3. The CDR3 loop reads CSPAGLPSKSEQYF. As DNA, the CDR3 is TGCAGCCCAGCGGGACTCCCCTCCAAGAGCGAGCAGTACTTC.

This clonotype appeared many times. This rearrangement joins TRBV5-1 to TRBJ2-3; D call uncertain. Trimming removed 0 bases at V and 4 bases at J, with 6 bases between. The CDR3 is 13 amino acids. Germline V lookup: CDR1 SGHRS, CDR2 YFSETQ. The DNA of the CDR3 is TGCGCCAGCAGCTTGGAACTCCCAGATACGCAGTATTTT. It specifies CASSLELPDTQYF.

This clonotype was seen repeatedly, ten times or more. CDR3 in amino acids: CASSSLAGQGDQPQHF. The DNA for the CDR3 is TGTGCCAGCAGTAGTTTGGCGGGACAGGGGGATCAGCCCCAGCATTTT. V gene TRBV2 combines with J gene TRBJ1-5; 11 nucleotides align to TRBD1. The CDR3 spans 16 residues. CDR1 is SNHLY, CDR2 FYNNEI, per germline. After removal of 5 bases from V and 5 bases from J, the junction contained 8 bases not matched to a gene.

This clonotype occurred a few times. J is TRBJ1-2 and V is TRBV6-1, with a weak D call TRBD1 (5 bases). The V and J ends lost 6 bases and 1 base respectively, with 9 bases between them. The CDR3 runs 13 residues. Germline CDR1 is MNHNS and CDR2 is SASEGT. CDR3 DNA sequence: TGTGCCAGCAGGAGCGGGGGTAACTATGGCTACACCTTC. Translated, it gives CASRSGGNYGYTF.

This clonotype was counted at least ten times. The V call is TRBV10-3, the J call TRBJ2-7; D uncertain. V was clipped by 5 bases and J by 5 bases, with 13 bases between them. Germline assignment: CDR1 ENHRY and CDR2 SYGVKD. The CDR3 is 13 amino acids. CDR3 sequence reads: CAISPYSFDEQYF. In nucleotides, the CDR3 is TGTGCCATCAGTCCTTACAGTTTCGACGAGCAGTACTTC.

Ten or more counts support this clonotype. The chain employs TRBV5-8 and TRBJ2-1; no reliable D call. CDR1 is SGHTS, CDR2 YDEGEE, per germline. Trimming removed 5 bases at V and 0 bases at J, with 6 bases between. The CDR3 length is 13 residues. For the CDR3, the DNA is TGTGCCAGCAGTCATCCCTCCTACAATGAGCAGTTCTTC. Protein: CASSHPSYNEQFF.

Many counts were recorded for this clonotype. This rearrangement joins TRBV20-1 to TRBJ2-3; tentatively, D is TRBD1 (6 bases). Between the trimmed V and J ends, which lost 6 bases and 2 bases, there was a span of 15 bases. The CDR3 spans 14 residues. In germline, CDR1 is DFQATT, CDR2 SNEGSKA (reference sequence). As DNA, the CDR3 is TGCAGTGCCACCCCGGGACACACCACAGATACGCAGTATTTT. Translating it yields CSATPGHTTDTQYF.

The sample holds many counts of this clonotype. The chain is built from TRBV7-2 and TRBJ2-7; perhaps TRBD1 as D (6 bases). V gave up 3 bases and J gave up 6 bases, with 9 bases separating them. Per germline, CDR1 SGHTA and CDR2 FQGNSA. This CDR3 is built from 12 residues. This chain's CDR3 is CASSFGQLEQYF. The CDR3 nucleotides are TGTGCCAGCAGCTTCGGACAGCTCGAGCAGTACTTC.

V is TRBV19 and J is TRBJ1-2; D possibly corresponds to TRBD1 (5 bases). The CDR3 consists of 13 residues. CDR1 LNHDA and CDR2 SQIVND come from the germline V gene (reference sequence). V shed 7 bases and J shed 6 bases, with 15 bases lying between them. In DNA, the CDR3 is TGTGCCAGTACCGACATGACAGTGGATGGCTACACCTTC. It yields the protein CASTDMTVDGYTF.

In regard to this clonotype: It may be a read error: a sequence one base away is much more abundant. The J gene is TRBJ1-2, the V gene TRBV6-1; D is ambiguous. Trimming cost V 5 bases and J 2 bases, with 9 bases left between them. This CDR3 has 13 amino acids. From germline, CDR1 is MNHNS and CDR2 SASEGT. The CDR3 bases are TGTGCCAGCAGTCGCCAGTCCAACTATGGCTACACCTTC. Its translation: CASSRQSNYGYTF.

V and J are TRBV25-1 and TRBJ1-2; 10 bases line up with TRBD1. Per germline, CDR1 MGHDK and CDR2 SYGVNS. The V gene end was trimmed by 4 bases and the J gene end by 8 bases; junction bases not matched to a gene: 13. CDR3 length equals 16 residues. The CDR3 coding sequence is TGTGCCAGCAGTGCTTCTGGGGGGGACAGGGGACGCGGCTACACCTTC. Translation: CASSASGGDRGRGYTF.

The chain couples TRBV2 to TRBJ1-3; 12 nucleotides agree with TRBD1. V lost 10 bases to trimming and J lost 4 bases; unmatched junction nucleotides: 8. Germline CDR1 and CDR2: SNHLY and FYNNEI. The CDR3 length is 15 residues. This CDR3 reads CAIPRDRGLGNTIYF. CDR3 in DNA: TGTGCCATCCCGAGGGACAGGGGGCTAGGAAACACCATATATTTT.

This clonotype was counted many times. The chain is built from TRBV4-2 and TRBJ1-2; D might be TRBD1 (6 bases). The CDR3 totals 14 residues. V was cut by 3 bases and J by 3 bases, with 11 bases left in between. Germline V lookup: CDR1 LGHNA, CDR2 YNFKEQ. The CDR3 region is CASSQETGYYGYTF. For the CDR3, the DNA is TGTGCCAGCAGCCAGGAAACAGGGTACTATGGCTACACCTTC.

The table lists this clonotype with many counts. The chain combines TRBV4-1 with TRBJ2-3; 7 positions agree with TRBD1. V lost 1 base and J lost 0; bases outside the gene matches: 4. Germline CDR1 is MGHRA and CDR2 is YSYEKL. The CDR3 covers 16 residues. The CDR3 here is CASSQGTGPSTDTQYF. The CDR3 nucleotides are TGCGCCAGCAGCCAAGGGACAGGACCTAGCACAGATACGCAGTATTTT.

The table lists this clonotype with many counts. The J gene is TRBJ2-1, the V gene TRBV6-6, with D perhaps given as TRBD1 or TRBD2 (6 bases each). Looked up from germline, CDR1 is MNHNY and CDR2 is SVGAGI (reference sequence). The CDR3 runs to 15 residues. V was trimmed by 2 bases and J by 4 bases, leaving 12 bases between them. The CDR3 here is CASSYRGAEYNEQFF. The CDR3 region has the DNA TGTGCCAGCAGTTACAGGGGGGCGGAGTACAATGAGCAGTTCTTC.